A selection of T cell receptor beta chains follows, all from one sample in a study of human T cells and chemical hapten exposure. In TCRdb, the RACE reads were re-called with MiXCR into one record per CDR3 protein. The data contain more than 85,000 distinct CDR3 sequences, roughly a third of them singletons. Sequenced here: whole blood, sampled in connection with sensitization to the hapten diphenylcyclopropenone (DPC). The receptors stem from a man aged 40-49 years with alopecia areata. Some clones in this sample may be carry-over from other donors' samples. CDR3s include the opening cysteine and the closing phenylalanine or tryptophan. Each record gives: J gene, V gene, CDR3 length, D gene, clone size, CDR3 protein, CDR3 DNA. A D gene is named only where the DNA matches it firmly. Not every row has a clone size; where given, it reads once, few, many or a size class.

>TRBJ2-1|TRBV12-3/TRBV12-4|11|-|once
CASRYYNEQFF
TGTGCCAGCAGATACTACAATGAGCAGTTCTTC
>TRBJ2-1|TRBV7-3|15|-|-
CASSSRGDSYNEQFF
TGTGCCAGCAGCTCCCGGGGAGATAGCTACAATGAGCAGTTCTTC
>TRBJ1-5|TRBV6-2/TRBV6-3|15|-|-
CASSRGGSSNQPQHF
TGTGCCAGCAGCCGAGGGGGTTCCAGCAATCAGCCCCAGCATTTT
>TRBJ1-4|TRBV6-6|16|-|-
CASSYPIRTSYEKLFF
TGTGCCAGCAGTTACCCCATCCGAACGAGTTATGAAAAACTGTTTTTT
>TRBJ2-2|TRBV28|17|-|few
CASSNKPRGLNTGELFF
TGTGCCAGCAGCAATAAGCCTCGCGGACTTAACACCGGGGAGCTGTTTTTT
>TRBJ2-3|TRBV7-6|16|TRBD2|few
CASSLGSGGSTDTQYF
TGTGCCAGCAGCTTAGGGAGCGGGGGTAGCACAGATACGCAGTATTTT
>TRBJ1-2|TRBV5-1|15|TRBD1|few
CASSLFQGETDGYTF
TGCGCCAGCAGCTTATTCCAGGGGGAGACTGATGGCTACACCTTC
>TRBJ1-5|TRBV30|14|-|-
CAWRPNGRNQPQHF
TGTGCCTGGAGACCGAACGGACGCAATCAGCCCCAGCATTTT
>TRBJ1-6|TRBV3-1|18|-|-
CASSQDTGTLPFGSPLHF
TGTGCCAGCAGCCAAGATACAGGGACTTTACCCTTTGGATCACCCCTCCACTTT
>TRBJ2-2|TRBV19|16|TRBD2|-
CASSPTSGRWTGELFF
TGTGCCAGTAGCCCTACTAGCGGGAGATGGACCGGGGAGCTGTTTTTT
>TRBJ2-1|TRBV27|15|TRBD2|-
CASSFISGAYNEQFF
TGTGCCAGCAGTTTTATCAGCGGGGCCTACAATGAGCAGTTCTTC
>TRBJ2-1|TRBV6-4|15|-|-
CASSREGASYNEQFF
TGTGCCAGCAGTCGAGAGGGAGCTTCCTACAATGAGCAGTTCTTC